This TCR beta chain was sequenced in a study of T cell responses to AZD1222 COVID-19 vaccine. The germline gives CDR1 SNHLY, CDR2 FYNNEI. The CDR3 sequence is 15 residues long. V lost 6 bases, J lost 5 bases, and 11 bases stayed unmatched. The repertoire was sequenced with immunoSEQ multiplex PCR; TCRdb's copy has only in-frame clones and lacks some. The table includes over 110,000 clones, 85% to 95% detected once. The rearrangement joins TRBV2 to TRBJ2-3, with 7 bases that match TRBD2. The sequence derives from an adult in good health. The sample was peripheral blood, taken on day 0 of AZD1222 vaccination. The CDR3 loop is CASSLSRPSGDTQYF. CDR3 DNA: TGTGCCAGCAGCCTAAGTCGGCCTAGCGGAGATACGCAGTATTTT.